These T cell receptor beta chains were read from a single sample in a study of blood T cell repertoires in COVID-19. Repertoires were generated with immunoSEQ multiplex PCR, while TCRdb's copy carries only in-frame clones and drops some. This table has 35,000 to 50,000 clones, about 90% appearing once. The material sequenced was peripheral blood. Receptors were obtained from an elderly woman with active COVID-19. CDR3s include the opening cysteine and the closing phenylalanine or tryptophan. The D gene is left open where the match is weak. Expanded clones are given a class, and other clones once, few, many or no size at all.

CDR3 DNA	CDR3 protein	V gene	J gene	D gene	CDR3 length	clone size
TGTGCCAGCAGCTCCGGGACTAGCGGGGTCCAGGGGACCCAGTACTTC	CASSSGTSGVQGTQYF	TRBV5-4	TRBJ2-5	TRBD2	16	.
TGTGCCAGCAGCCAGGGGTTTAACTATGGCTACACCTTC	CASSQGFNYGYTF	TRBV5-4	TRBJ1-2	.	13	few
TGTGCCAGCAGCGTAGCTGGGACAACTACCTACGAGCAGTACTTC	CASSVAGTTTYEQYF	TRBV9	TRBJ2-7	.	15	.
TGCGCCAGCAGCGTTCAGGGCAGGGCCAACGAGCAGTACTTC	CASSVQGRANEQYF	TRBV5-1	TRBJ2-7	.	14	.
TGTGCCAGCAGCCAAACAGACTATGGCTACACCTTC	CASSQTDYGYTF	TRBV3-1/TRBV3-2	TRBJ1-2	.	12	.
TGTGCCAGCAGTTTACGGACAGGGGGCAGAGATGAGCAGTTCTTC	CASSLRTGGRDEQFF	TRBV28	TRBJ2-1	TRBD1	15	.
TGTGCCAGCAGCTTATTGGAGCAAGAGACCCAGTACTTC	CASSLLEQETQYF	TRBV7-2	TRBJ2-5	.	13	.
TGTGCCAGCAGCCGGACAGGCCCCCTTAATGAAAAACTGTTTTTT	CASSRTGPLNEKLFF	TRBV7-8	TRBJ1-4	TRBD1	15	.
TGTGCCAGCAGGATACAGGGTTCCAACACCTTC	CASRIQGSNTF	TRBV12-3/TRBV12-4	TRBJ1-2	.	11	.
TGTGCCAGCAGCGTAGCGGCGGGGGGCCCATACGAGCAGTACTTC	CASSVAAGGPYEQYF	TRBV9	TRBJ2-7	TRBD2	15	.
TGTGCCAGCAGCTTCTCCGGAGAGACCCAGTACTTC	CASSFSGETQYF	TRBV7-8	TRBJ2-5	.	12	.
TGTGCCAGCAGTTACTCGGGGGCGTCTTACAATGAGCAGTTCTTC	CASSYSGASYNEQFF	TRBV6-2/TRBV6-3	TRBJ2-1	.	15	.
TGTGCCAGCAGCGAGCCGGGGGGGCGAGATACGCAGTATTTT	CASSEPGGRDTQYF	TRBV4-2	TRBJ2-3	TRBD2	14	.
TGTGCCTGGAACCGACTAGCGGGGGGAACCTACAATGAGCAGTTCTTC	CAWNRLAGGTYNEQFF	TRBV30	TRBJ2-1	TRBD2	16	.
TGTGCCAGCAGCACGGGGGTCGGCGACAAAAACATTCAGTACTTC	CASSTGVGDKNIQYF	TRBV7-2	TRBJ2-4	.	15	.
TGCGCCAGCAGTGACGGGGGGGCCCAGGGTACGCAGTATTTT	CASSDGGAQGTQYF	TRBV10-1	TRBJ2-3	TRBD2	14	.
TGCGCCAGCAGCTTGGGGGGCCCGGTGGATACGCAGTATTTT	CASSLGGPVDTQYF	TRBV5-1	TRBJ2-3	.	14	.
TGTGCCACCAGTGACGCACAGGGGCCCCAGCCCCAGCATTTT	CATSDAQGPQPQHF	TRBV24-1	TRBJ1-5	TRBD1	14	few
TGTGCCAGTAGTCTAGTCCCAGGGGCCATCGGTCAGCCCCAGCATTTT	CASSLVPGAIGQPQHF	TRBV19	TRBJ1-5	.	16	few
TGTGCCAGCAGCTTAGACCTGCCCGGTAGTTCACCCCTCCACTTT	CASSLDLPGSSPLHF	TRBV7-2	TRBJ1-6	.	15	.
TGTGCCAGCAGCTCATACTCCTTTGGCTCCTACGAGCAGTACTTC	CASSSYSFGSYEQYF	TRBV6-5	TRBJ2-7	.	15	.
TGTGCCAGCAAATCCGGGACAGGGGCTAGGGAGCCCCAGCATTTT	CASKSGTGAREPQHF	TRBV7-8	TRBJ1-5	TRBD1	15	.
TGTGCCAGTAGTGGGGGGGTTCTCAACGAAAAAGCTTTCTTT	CASSGGVLNEKAFF	TRBV19	TRBJ1-1	.	14	.
TGTGCCAGCAGAAAAATACCAGGGGAGAGGACTGAAGCTTTCTTT	CASRKIPGERTEAFF	TRBV6-5	TRBJ1-1	.	15	.
TGTGCCAGCAGCTTATCGCAGTCGAACACTGAAGCTTTCTTT	CASSLSQSNTEAFF	TRBV7-2	TRBJ1-1	.	14	.
TGTGCCAGCAGTTACGGTACAGGCATTAGCACAGATACGCAGTATTTT	CASSYGTGISTDTQYF	TRBV6-6	TRBJ2-3	.	16	.
TGTGCCAGCAGCGTAGGACAGGGAGAAGTCTATGGCTACACCTTC	CASSVGQGEVYGYTF	TRBV9	TRBJ1-2	TRBD1	15	.
TGCGCCAGCAGCCTAGGGACACTAAATACGCAGTATTTT	CASSLGTLNTQYF	TRBV5-1	TRBJ2-3	.	13	.
TGTGCCAGCAGCCAAACTGATCTCAATCTGTTCTTC	CASSQTDLNLFF	TRBV3-1/TRBV3-2	TRBJ2-1	.	12	once
TGTGCCAGCAGTAGATCGTATGGCTCAAGTCCTGAAGCTTTCTTT	CASSRSYGSSPEAFF	TRBV6-5	TRBJ1-1	.	15	.
TGTGCCAGTAGTATAAACCTAGCGGGGGGGCAGTATTTT	CASSINLAGGQYF	TRBV19	TRBJ2-3	TRBD2	13	.
TGTGCCAGCAGCTTAGGGCCTCTCGTTGATACGCAGTATTTT	CASSLGPLVDTQYF	TRBV7-2	TRBJ2-3	.	14	.
TGTGCCAGCAGCTTAACAGATAACACCGGGGAGCTGTTTTTT	CASSLTDNTGELFF	TRBV7-2	TRBJ2-2	.	14	.
TGTGCCAGCAGTGGGGAGAGGATCACTGAAGCTTTCTTT	CASSGERITEAFF	TRBV2	TRBJ1-1	.	13	.
TGTGCCAGCAGCGGAAGCGGGGCTACAAACACCGGGGAGCTGTTTTTT	CASSGSGATNTGELFF	TRBV9	TRBJ2-2	TRBD2	16	.
TGTGCCAGTAGAGGACAGGAGTACATGAACACTGAAGCTTTCTTT	CASRGQEYMNTEAFF	TRBV19	TRBJ1-1	TRBD1	15	.
TGTGCCAGCAGTGGAGACAGGGGGGATCAGCCCCAGCATTTT	CASSGDRGDQPQHF	TRBV2	TRBJ1-5	TRBD1	14	.
TGTGCCAGCAGTTACGGAGGAGGATTACATGAGCAGTTCTTC	CASSYGGGLHEQFF	TRBV6-6	TRBJ2-1	.	14	.
TGTGCCAGCAGCACCGGACTAGCGGGGGGGGGAAGCCAAGAGACCCAGTACTTC	CASSTGLAGGGSQETQYF	TRBV7-6	TRBJ2-5	TRBD2	18	.
TGCAGCACTTTACAGGGGTCGGGGGAGACCCAGTACTTC	CSTLQGSGETQYF	TRBV29-1	TRBJ2-5	TRBD1	13	.
TGTGCCAGCAGCGTAGGGTTGTTAGCGGGGGCCAACATTGATACGCAGTATTTT	CASSVGLLAGANIDTQYF	TRBV9	TRBJ2-3	TRBD2	18	.
TGCGCCAGCAGCCAAGAGGGTCAGACTAGTAGGTATACGCAGTATTTT	CASSQEGQTSRYTQYF	TRBV4-1	TRBJ2-3	.	16	.
TGTGCCAGCAGAACAGGGGTCTATGGCTACACCTTC	CASRTGVYGYTF	TRBV27	TRBJ1-2	TRBD1	12	.
TGTGCCAGCAGCCAATCAAGCGGGGGTATAGATACGCAGTATTTT	CASSQSSGGIDTQYF	TRBV3-1/TRBV3-2	TRBJ2-3	TRBD2	15	.